This T cell receptor (beta chain) derives from a study of cytomegalovirus exposure and HLA in healthy donors. Study-level information: Early on, a data release was issued that held about 85 million unique TCRs from HLA-typed donors. Study-wide points: Association of a missense DCLRE1C variant with TCR beta V- and J-gene trimming was reported in a later analysis.

V dropped 5 bases and J dropped 4; count of bases not matched to a gene: 13. Germline assignment: CDR1 SGHVS and CDR2 FQNEAQ. The CDR3 runs to 16 residues. Primers included in the PCR were 60 Vbeta and 13 Jbeta primers. Method: immunoSEQ multiplex PCR; TCRdb's copy keeps in-frame clones and lacks some. The sample shows 210,000 or so clones, roughly 78% of them seen only once. This clone showed up just once. Its antigen is as yet unknown. This TCR was sampled from a boy aged 10-17 years in good health and CMV-seronegative. This sequence joins TRBV7-8 and TRBJ2-7; 8 bases are a match to TRBD1. Sequencing used PBMCs. The chain's CDR3 is CASSALSGRGQYEQYF. DNA for the CDR3: TGTGCCAGCAGCGCCCTTTCCGGCAGGGGGCAATACGAGCAGTACTTC.